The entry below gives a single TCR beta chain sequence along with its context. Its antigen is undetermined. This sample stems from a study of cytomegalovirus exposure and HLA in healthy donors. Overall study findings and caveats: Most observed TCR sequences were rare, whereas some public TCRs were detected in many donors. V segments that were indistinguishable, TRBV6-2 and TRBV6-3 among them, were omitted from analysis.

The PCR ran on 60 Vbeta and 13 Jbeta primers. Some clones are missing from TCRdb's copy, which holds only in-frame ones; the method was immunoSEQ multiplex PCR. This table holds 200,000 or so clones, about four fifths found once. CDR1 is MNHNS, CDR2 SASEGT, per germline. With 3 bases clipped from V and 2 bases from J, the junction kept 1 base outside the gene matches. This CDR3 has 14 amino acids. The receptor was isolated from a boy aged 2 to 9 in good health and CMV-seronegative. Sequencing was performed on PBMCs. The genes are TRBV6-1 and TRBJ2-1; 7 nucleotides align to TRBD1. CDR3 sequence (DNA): TGTGCCAGCAGTGATACAGGGGCCTACAATGAGCAGTTCTTC. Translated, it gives CASSDTGAYNEQFF.